A single sample gave rise to the 7 T cell receptor beta chains below, sequenced in a study of cytomegalovirus exposure and HLA in healthy donors. Researchers ran the PCR with 60 Vbeta and 13 Jbeta primers. Using immunoSEQ multiplex PCR, the repertoire was profiled, and TCRdb retains in-frame clones only, with some absent. The table for this sample gives about 170,000 clones. The source material was PBMCs. The receptors come from a woman aged 55-69 years in good health and CMV-seronegative.

V gene TRBV2 combines with J gene TRBJ1-1; possibly TRBD1 for D (5 bases). The CDR3 spans 13 residues. CDR1 SNHLY and CDR2 FYNNEI come from the germline V gene. V was shortened by 6 bases and J by 1 base, with 9 bases between the two germline ends. The CDR3, as DNA: TGTGCCAGCAGCCTCACAGGGAACACTGAAGCTTTCTTT. It codes for CASSLTGNTEAFF.

The chain has TRBV11-2 and TRBJ2-3; 7 bases map to TRBD2. Losses at the gene ends were 5 bases for V and 2 bases for J; bases not matched to a gene: 7. CDR1 is SGHAT, CDR2 FQNNGV, per germline. The CDR3 has 15 residues. Here the CDR3 reads CASSVGTTLTDTQYF. In nucleotides, the CDR3 is TGTGCCAGCAGCGTAGGGACTACCCTCACAGATACGCAGTATTTT.

J is TRBJ1-4 and V is TRBV9; D may be TRBD1 (5 bases). The V gene's germline CDR1 is SGDLS and CDR2 YYNGEE. Trimming pared 3 bases from V and 0 bases from J, leaving 6 bases between. The CDR3 runs to 14 residues. This CDR3 reads CASSAGSTNEKLFF. CDR3 DNA: TGTGCCAGCAGCGCAGGGTCAACTAATGAAAAACTGTTTTTT. Variable domain in full (rest from reference TRBV9 and TRBJ1-4): DSGVTQTPKHLITATGQRVTLRCSPRSGDLSVYWYQQSLDQGLQFLIQYYNGEERAKGNILERFSAQQFPDLHSELNLSSLELGDSALYFCASSAGSTNEKLFFGSGTQLSVL.

The gene calls are TRBV4-2 and TRBJ2-7; D not resolved. The CDR3 sequence is 16 residues long. Trimming took 5 bases from V and 0 from J, leaving 17 bases between them. Per the germline V gene, CDR1 is LGHNA and CDR2 is YNFKEQ. The DNA for the CDR3 is TGTGCCAGCAGCATAGATCAGAGACACCGCTCCTACGAGCAGTACTTC. It encodes CASSIDQRHRSYEQYF.

V is TRBV29-1 and J is TRBJ1-1; weak D call: TRBD1 (5 bases). The CDR3 sequence is 13 residues long. CDR1 and CDR2 (germline): SQVTM, ANQGSEA. Trimming stripped 2 bases from V and 6 bases from J, with 13 bases between. In nucleotides, the CDR3 is TGCAGCGTTGAAAGGGGTGTTGATGCTGAAGCTTTCTTT. Protein: CSVERGVDAEAFF.

The chain employs TRBV7-2 and TRBJ1-3; 7 positions match TRBD1. The CDR3 totals 14 residues. CDR1 is SGHTA and CDR2 is FQGNSA in the germline V gene. The ends lost 2 bases at V and 2 bases at J; junction bases unmatched: 0. The CDR3 reads CASSLQGAGNTIYF. The CDR3 nucleotides are TGTGCCAGCAGCTTACAGGGGGCTGGAAACACCATATATTTT.

The genes are TRBV7-9 and TRBJ2-2, with 8 bases identical to TRBD2. This CDR3 is built from 12 residues. V lost 8 bases to trimming and J lost 5 bases; unmatched junction nucleotides: 1. CDR1 is SEHNR, CDR2 FQNEAQ, per germline (reference sequence). The CDR3 is CASGTRTGELFF. The CDR3 region has the DNA TGTGCCAGCGGGACTAGGACCGGGGAGCTGTTTTTT.